The rows below give T cell receptor beta chains drawn from one sample of a study of patients and donors after allogeneic stem cell transplantation. TCRdb re-called the RT-PCR reads through MiXCR, storing one row per CDR3 protein. This sample has roughly 960,000 distinct CDR3 sequences; approximately 19% occur once, and the top ten carry around 6%. The sequenced sample consisted of blood, either unsorted or a sorted T cell fraction (not recorded which). The receptors stem from a human donor who was either an allogeneic HSCT recipient or a stem cell or donor lymphocyte infusion donor (not recorded which). It is not recorded whose cells these are; they may come from a transplant donor. The CDR3 runs from the conserved cysteine through the conserved F or W. D genes are given only for firm matches. The size entry is marked missing in some rows and otherwise reads once, few, many or a size class.

d_call	j_call	v_call	clone_size	cdr3_aa	cdr3_nt
TRBD2	TRBJ2-7	TRBV20-1	few	CSARGGTSSYEQYF	TGCAGTGCCCGGGGCGGGACTAGCTCCTACGAGCAGTACTTC
TRBD1	TRBJ2-1	TRBV6-2/TRBV6-3	few	CASSSGGQGADNEQFF	TGTGCCAGCAGCTCCGGAGGACAGGGGGCCGACAATGAGCAGTTCTTC
-	TRBJ2-5	TRBV10-3	few	CAISESVLAYQETQYF	TGTGCCATCAGTGAGTCGGTCCTGGCTTACCAAGAGACCCAGTACTTC
-	TRBJ2-3	TRBV5-1	-	CASSFNSVSADTQYF	TGCGCCAGCAGCTTTAATTCGGTCTCGGCAGATACGCAGTATTTT
TRBD1	TRBJ2-7	TRBV5-6	many	CASSSPGQSSYEQYF	TGTGCCAGCAGCTCTCCGGGACAGAGCTCCTACGAGCAGTACTTC
TRBD1	TRBJ2-1	TRBV5-3	few	CARSYANPFTPGQGPKFF	TGTGCCAGAAGCTACGCGAACCCCTTCACACCGGGACAGGGGCCTAAGTTCTTC
TRBD2	TRBJ2-1	TRBV20-1	-	CSARVSGRRNEQFF	TGCAGTGCTAGAGTCAGCGGGAGGAGAAATGAGCAGTTCTTC
-	TRBJ2-1	TRBV7-3	-	CASSLMSRAGEQFF	TGTGCCAGCAGCTTAATGTCTCGGGCGGGTGAGCAGTTCTTC
TRBD2	TRBJ2-1	TRBV20-1	-	CSARRGGSNEQFF	TGCAGTGCTAGACGGGGGGGGAGCAATGAGCAGTTCTTC
-	TRBJ2-2	TRBV2	-	CASIRTRGPGELFF	TGTGCCAGCATTCGGACTCGAGGGCCCGGGGAGCTGTTTTTT
TRBD2	TRBJ2-1	TRBV2	-	CASSEWGGNEQFF	TGTGCCAGCAGTGAATGGGGGGGCAATGAGCAGTTCTTC
-	TRBJ2-2	TRBV5-1	-	CASKAGETGELFF	TGCGCCAGCAAGGCAGGGGAAACCGGGGAGCTGTTTTTT
TRBD1	TRBJ2-7	TRBV20-1	-	CSARDRRGQVEQYF	TGCAGTGCTAGAGATAGAAGGGGGCAAGTCGAGCAGTACTTC
-	TRBJ1-1	TRBV6-1	-	CASTRRSGQGVTEAFF	TGTGCCAGCACCAGGCGGTCCGGGCAAGGGGTCACTGAAGCTTTCTTT
TRBD2	TRBJ2-1	TRBV3-1	-	CASSQDLAGAAYEQFF	TGTGCCAGCAGCCAAGACCTAGCGGGGGCCGCGTATGAGCAGTTCTTC
TRBD1	TRBJ1-1	TRBV27	-	CASSLPPQPDRVRTEAFF	TGTGCCAGCAGTTTACCCCCACAACCGGACAGGGTGAGGACTGAAGCTTTCTTT
TRBD1	TRBJ2-7	TRBV10-2	-	CASSESIPGQGGSYEQYF	TGCGCCAGCAGTGAGTCGATACCGGGACAGGGGGGCTCCTACGAGCAGTACTTC
TRBD2	TRBJ2-7	TRBV10-3	few	CATRPGLAGEYEQYF	TGTGCTACCCGACCGGGACTAGCGGGGGAGTACGAGCAGTACTTC
-	TRBJ2-5	TRBV12-3/TRBV12-4	many	CASSLREETQYF	TGTGCCAGCAGTTTACGGGAAGAGACCCAGTACTTC
-	TRBJ1-6	TRBV12-3/TRBV12-4	-	CASSRGTANSPLHF	TGTGCCAGCAGTAGAGGGACCGCTAATTCACCCCTCCACTTT
TRBD2	TRBJ2-1	TRBV4-1	few	CASSQGLAKSYNEQFF	TGCGCCAGCAGCCAGGGACTAGCAAAGTCCTACAATGAGCAGTTCTTC
-	TRBJ1-6	TRBV27	few	CASSTIGYNSPLHF	TGTGCCAGCAGCACGATAGGCTATAATTCACCCCTCCACTTT
-	TRBJ2-1	TRBV10-3	few	CAITLGGEQFF	TGTGCCATCACCCTCGGGGGTGAGCAGTTCTTC
TRBD1	TRBJ2-7	TRBV30	-	CAYAGTGGVLGYEQYF	TGTGCCTATGCCGGGACAGGGGGCGTTTTGGGGTACGAGCAGTACTTC
-	TRBJ2-3	TRBV20-1	few	CSARKRVSTDTQYF	TGCAGTGCTAGGAAGCGGGTTAGCACAGATACGCAGTATTTT
TRBD1	TRBJ1-6	TRBV20-1	few	CSARGGAQGVDSPLHF	TGCAGTGCTAGAGGCGGGGCCCAGGGGGTGGATTCACCCCTCCACTTT
-	TRBJ2-5	TRBV20-1	few	CSARDSQETQYF	TGCAGTGCTAGAGACTCTCAAGAGACCCAGTACTTC
TRBD1	TRBJ2-1	TRBV6-1	-	CASSQGTATEQFF	TGTGCCAGCAGTCAGGGGACAGCGACTGAGCAGTTCTTC
TRBD2	TRBJ2-1	TRBV7-3	-	CASSSPQGGSGSSYNEQFF	TGTGCCAGCAGCTCTCCCCAGGGTGGTAGCGGGAGCTCCTACAATGAGCAGTTCTTC
-	TRBJ2-7	TRBV4-3	few	CASSQDVGGRAYEQYF	TGCGCCAGCAGCCAAGATGTAGGGGGTCGAGCCTACGAGCAGTACTTC
TRBD1	TRBJ1-4	TRBV25-1	many	CASSEFGQGDEKLFF	TGTGCCAGCAGTGAATTCGGACAGGGCGACGAAAAACTGTTTTTT
TRBD1	TRBJ2-5	TRBV20-1	few	CSAQTGQKETQYF	TGCAGTGCTCAAACGGGACAGAAAGAGACCCAGTACTTC
-	TRBJ2-7	TRBV19	-	CASSTQPYEQYF	TGTGCCAGTAGTACCCAGCCCTACGAGCAGTACTTC
TRBD1	TRBJ2-1	TRBV24-1	few	CATQGEFEQFF	TGTGCCACACAGGGGGAGTTTGAGCAGTTCTTC
TRBD2	TRBJ2-1	TRBV5-4	few	CASRVWGGWNEQFF	TGTGCCAGCAGGGTTTGGGGAGGGTGGAATGAGCAGTTCTTC
-	TRBJ2-1	TRBV12-3/TRBV12-4	few	CASSPPSTRGDEQFF	TGTGCCAGCAGTCCACCGTCCACGAGGGGCGATGAGCAGTTCTTC
TRBD1	TRBJ1-2	TRBV12-3/TRBV12-4	many	CASSPGQVNYGYTF	TGTGCCAGCAGCCCGGGACAGGTGAACTATGGCTACACCTTC
TRBD1	TRBJ1-1	TRBV20-1	few	CSAEDRVNTEAFF	TGCAGTGCTGAGGACAGGGTGAACACTGAAGCTTTCTTT
-	TRBJ2-7	TRBV27	few	CASSLSPGESYEQYF	TGTGCCAGCAGTTTATCCCCTGGGGAATCCTACGAGCAGTACTTC
-	TRBJ2-5	TRBV24-1	few	CATSDLCPSLGGRERETQYF	TGTGCCACCAGTGATTTGTGCCCCAGCCTGGGGGGCAGGGAGAGAGAGACCCAGTACTTC
-	TRBJ2-7	TRBV9	-	CASSRVGEIEQYF	TGTGCCAGCAGCCGGGTCGGGGAGATCGAGCAGTACTTC
TRBD1	TRBJ2-7	TRBV5-1	-	CASSLGSGGLYEQYF	TGCGCCAGCAGCTTGGGGTCAGGGGGTTTGTACGAGCAGTACTTC
-	TRBJ2-2	TRBV6-2/TRBV6-3	-	CASSYGAFSVGTGELFF	TGTGCCAGCAGTTACGGGGCCTTTTCGGTGGGCACCGGGGAGCTGTTTTTT
TRBD2	TRBJ2-1	TRBV5-1	-	CASTLAGGSSYNEQFF	TGCGCCAGCACCTTAGCGGGGGGGAGCTCCTACAATGAGCAGTTCTTC
-	TRBJ1-4	TRBV5-1	-	CASSLDSKLSHRGLNEKLFF	TGCGCCAGCAGCTTGGACAGTAAGCTCAGCCATCGGGGGCTTAATGAAAAACTGTTTTTT
TRBD2	TRBJ2-3	TRBV7-9	few	CASSTSGSSRTQYF	TGTGCCAGCAGCACTAGCGGGAGCTCTCGTACGCAGTATTTT
-	TRBJ1-1	TRBV21-1	-	CASSKTPNTEAFF	TGTGCCAGCAGCAAAACCCCAAACACTGAAGCTTTCTTT
-	TRBJ1-1	TRBV6-2/TRBV6-3	-	CASSYSGGSAFF	TGTGCCAGCAGTTACTCCGGGGGCTCGGCTTTCTTT
-	TRBJ2-3	TRBV27	few	CASSLSLGGSVDTQYF	TGTGCCAGCAGTTTATCGCTTGGGGGCTCGGTAGATACGCAGTATTTT
TRBD2	TRBJ2-1	TRBV12-3/TRBV12-4	few	CASSKSSGGAYEQFF	TGTGCCAGCAGCAAGAGTAGCGGGGGGGCCTATGAGCAGTTCTTC
TRBD1	TRBJ2-3	TRBV4-1	-	CASSSFGQANTQYF	TGCGCCAGCAGTTCCTTCGGACAGGCCAATACGCAGTATTTT
TRBD1	TRBJ2-7	TRBV2	few	CASSEDFMGTGGYEQYF	TGTGCCAGCAGTGAAGATTTTATGGGGACAGGGGGCTACGAGCAGTACTTC
-	TRBJ2-7	TRBV7-9	-	CASSGDRNSSYEQYF	TGTGCCAGCAGCGGAGACAGGAATAGCTCCTACGAGCAGTACTTC
-	TRBJ1-1	TRBV20-1	few	CSARTGTVNTEAFF	TGCAGTGCCCGAACCGGGACGGTGAACACTGAAGCTTTCTTT
TRBD1	TRBJ1-2	TRBV5-6	few	CASSLTGQELNYGYTF	TGTGCCAGCAGCCTAACGGGACAGGAACTAAACTATGGCTACACCTTC
TRBD1	TRBJ1-5	TRBV6-1	-	CASSTGTVPSNQPQHF	TGTGCCAGCAGTACCGGGACAGTTCCTAGCAATCAGCCCCAGCATTTT